This T cell receptor beta chain was sequenced in a study of blood T cell repertoires in COVID-19 (dated by TCRdb to 2019 to 2021). For the study in its entirety: The collaborator samples originated in the United States, Italy and Spain and spanned the acute and convalescent phases of COVID-19. A freely available public database, intended as a resource for researchers studying the immune response to SARS-CoV-2, is where the repertoires were released. The sample metadata nearly always contained a de-identified subject ID, COVID-19 status, age in years and sex. The dataset comprised deeply sampled blood TCRbeta repertoires from subjects exposed to, actively infected with, or recovered from COVID-19. The prospective study material was composed of cDNA or gDNA derived from T cells, B-cell-depleted T cells, or PBMCs. Where available, HLA class I and class II types were taken from metadata supplied by the sample provider and were not determined by assay-based typing. The samples were drawn from the first 160 participants of the ongoing ImmuneRACE study and from 1,254 subjects provided by 6 global collaborators.

General findings and caveats noted by the study authors: Clinical and demographic metadata were provided uncurated, with the amount varying by source and participant.

Reading the germline V gene (reference sequence) gives CDR1 SGHKS and CDR2 YYEKEE. Trimming takes 0 bases off V and 5 bases off J; junction bases not matched to a gene: 6. From the cysteine through the phenylalanine, the CDR3 covers 15 amino acids. Solely the CDR3 DNA is kept, with 45 bases framed from the first base. Note on this clone: Its antigen specificity is not known. No much larger clone is present one base from it, and per-base qualities are unavailable.

Whole blood was collected in K2EDTA tubes by collaborating institutions according to the institutions' own protocols. Collaborator samples were shipped for TCRbeta analysis as frozen whole blood, isolated PBMCs, or DNA extracted from either sample type. TCRbeta CDR3 regions were amplified from genomic DNA using the immunoSEQ Assay, a bias-controlled multiplex PCR. On the study's bioinformatics: Nucleated cell counts per sample were estimated from amplification of reference gene primers within the assay. To quantify the absolute abundance of each unique TCRbeta CDR3 rearrangement, sequence reads were collapsed and filtered. For each sample, productive Simpson clonality was calculated by taking the square root of Simpson's diversity index across productive rearrangements. Sourced from immuneACCESS, this table was stored by TCRdb with only in-frame sequences that have V and J called. A share of the clones is absent; for the studies checked, an unresolved V gene accounts for under half, and the remainder has no known explanation. V and J calls plus clone size are reproduced from that table; the DNA served to infer D and trimming. For this sample the table gives about 70,000 clones, of which over 75% were detected only once. Clones ranked in the top ten supply under 3% of the sample.

Input material: peripheral blood. The sequence is built from TRBV5-5 and TRBJ2-7; 9 bases in the junction line up with TRBD2. The TCR originated in a man aged 50 or older with acute or convalescent COVID-19. The nucleotide sequence reads TGTGCCAGCAGCTTGGCCTTTAGCGGGAGAGACGAGCAGTACTTC. Translated, this gives CASSLAFSGRDEQYF.